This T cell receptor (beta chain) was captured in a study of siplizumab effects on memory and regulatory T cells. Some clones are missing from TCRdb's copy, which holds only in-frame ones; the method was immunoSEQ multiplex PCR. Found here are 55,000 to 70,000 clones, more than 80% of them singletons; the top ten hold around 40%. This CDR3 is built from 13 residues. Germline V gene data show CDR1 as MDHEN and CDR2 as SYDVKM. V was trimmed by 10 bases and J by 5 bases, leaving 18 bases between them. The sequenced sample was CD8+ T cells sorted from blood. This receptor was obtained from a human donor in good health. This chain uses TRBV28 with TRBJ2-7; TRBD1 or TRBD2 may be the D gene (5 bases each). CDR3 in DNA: TGTGCCACCGGCGGCCTCAGGGACGACGAGCAGTACTTC. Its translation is CATGGLRDDEQYF.